Listed below are T cell receptor beta chains from one sample, sequenced in a study of monozygotic twins with inflammatory bowel disease. No DNA is given; TCRdb re-called the 5' RACE reads and lists each CDR3 protein once. There are some 400,000 distinct CDR3 sequences in the sample, with about 2.6% held by the top ten. Sequenced input: blood. These receptors were obtained from a human donor with ulcerative colitis or Crohn's disease, or a healthy co-twin of an affected twin (not recorded which). CDR3s include the opening cysteine and the closing phenylalanine or tryptophan.

CDR3aa: CASSFSGKETQYF
len: 13
j_gene: TRBJ2-5
v_gene: TRBV12-3/TRBV12-4

CDR3aa: CASSISVSYEQYF
len: 13
j_gene: TRBJ2-7
v_gene: TRBV19

CDR3aa: CASRKQGPSYNEQFF
len: 15
j_gene: TRBJ2-1
v_gene: TRBV3-1

CDR3aa: CASSESRGQGKNEQYF
len: 16
j_gene: TRBJ2-7
v_gene: TRBV10-1

CDR3aa: CASSSNGQGAYQETQYF
len: 17
j_gene: TRBJ2-5
v_gene: TRBV7-9

CDR3aa: CASSPQIEWGGRNIQYF
len: 17
j_gene: TRBJ2-4
v_gene: TRBV7-2

CDR3aa: CASSMIRQDRNTIYF
len: 15
j_gene: TRBJ1-3
v_gene: TRBV7-2

CDR3aa: CASSRHRPSDYGYTF
len: 15
j_gene: TRBJ1-2
v_gene: TRBV12-3/TRBV12-4

CDR3aa: CSANRAGEAHNEQFF
len: 15
j_gene: TRBJ2-1
v_gene: TRBV20-1

CDR3aa: CASSPSNYGYTF
len: 12
j_gene: TRBJ1-2
v_gene: TRBV3-1

CDR3aa: CAWSLRQGNNQPQHF
len: 15
j_gene: TRBJ1-5
v_gene: TRBV30

CDR3aa: CASSSRQGGNQPQHF
len: 15
j_gene: TRBJ1-5
v_gene: TRBV7-2

CDR3aa: CASSVGRRQETQYF
len: 14
j_gene: TRBJ2-5
v_gene: TRBV9

CDR3aa: CASSSRTGGDTQYF
len: 14
j_gene: TRBJ2-3
v_gene: TRBV5-4

CDR3aa: CASSGTSGGVYNEQFF
len: 16
j_gene: TRBJ2-1
v_gene: TRBV5-1

CDR3aa: CASRSGTGTYEQYF
len: 14
j_gene: TRBJ2-7
v_gene: TRBV5-1

CDR3aa: CASSFGQSRTDTQYF
len: 15
j_gene: TRBJ2-3
v_gene: TRBV5-4

CDR3aa: CASSSLLTSGGALGEQFF
len: 18
j_gene: TRBJ2-1
v_gene: TRBV11-2

CDR3aa: CASSLSDMSEAFF
len: 13
j_gene: TRBJ1-1
v_gene: TRBV5-4

CDR3aa: CASSPSGSRTDTQYF
len: 15
j_gene: TRBJ2-3
v_gene: TRBV7-9

CDR3aa: CASSLSGLAGFEQFF
len: 15
j_gene: TRBJ2-1
v_gene: TRBV7-2

CDR3aa: CASSPHPESHEQFF
len: 14
j_gene: TRBJ2-1
v_gene: TRBV5-1

CDR3aa: CATSDPMGNEQFF
len: 13
j_gene: TRBJ2-1
v_gene: TRBV24-1

CDR3aa: CSARSPEFFNSPLHF
len: 15
j_gene: TRBJ1-6
v_gene: TRBV20-1

CDR3aa: CASSSGAPPYEQYF
len: 14
j_gene: TRBJ2-7
v_gene: TRBV7-9

CDR3aa: CASSLGTSFETQYF
len: 14
j_gene: TRBJ2-5
v_gene: TRBV7-2

CDR3aa: CASSSGVTGGLNEQYF
len: 16
j_gene: TRBJ2-7
v_gene: TRBV7-3

CDR3aa: CAFILDNGNTIYF
len: 13
j_gene: TRBJ1-3
v_gene: TRBV30

CDR3aa: CASSQMEVPGAFF
len: 13
j_gene: TRBJ1-1
v_gene: TRBV7-2

CDR3aa: CASTEQGAYGYTF
len: 13
j_gene: TRBJ1-2
v_gene: TRBV5-1

CDR3aa: CASSWSSGANVLTF
len: 14
j_gene: TRBJ2-6
v_gene: TRBV28

CDR3aa: CASSRTGGQMNTEAFF
len: 16
j_gene: TRBJ1-1
v_gene: TRBV5-1

CDR3aa: CASSQAQRDIQYF
len: 13
j_gene: TRBJ2-4
v_gene: TRBV4-3

CDR3aa: CASRAAGDRREQYF
len: 14
j_gene: TRBJ2-7
v_gene: TRBV28

CDR3aa: CASSPRAERGDTQYF
len: 15
j_gene: TRBJ2-3
v_gene: TRBV27